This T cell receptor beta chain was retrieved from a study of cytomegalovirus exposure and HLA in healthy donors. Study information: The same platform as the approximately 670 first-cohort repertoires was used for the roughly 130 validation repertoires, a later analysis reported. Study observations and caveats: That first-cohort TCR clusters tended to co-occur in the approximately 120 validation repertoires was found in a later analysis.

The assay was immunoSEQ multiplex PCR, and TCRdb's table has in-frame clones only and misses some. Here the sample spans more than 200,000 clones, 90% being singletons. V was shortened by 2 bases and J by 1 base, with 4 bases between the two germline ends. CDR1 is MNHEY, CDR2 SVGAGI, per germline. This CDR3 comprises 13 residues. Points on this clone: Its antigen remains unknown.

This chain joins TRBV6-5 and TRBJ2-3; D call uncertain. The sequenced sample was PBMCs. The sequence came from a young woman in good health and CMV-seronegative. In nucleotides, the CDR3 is TGTGCCAGCAGTTACGGCCGCACAGATACGCAGTATTTT. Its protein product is CASSYGRTDTQYF.